The next 19 T cell receptor beta chains were all read from a single sample in a study of blood T cell repertoires in COVID-19. Produced via immunoSEQ multiplex PCR; TCRdb's table is partial and in-frame only. Of 200,000 to 250,000 clones in the sample, approximately 86% were seen once. Sequenced input: peripheral blood. The receptors stem from a man in his fifties or sixties with acute or convalescent COVID-19.

The genes are TRBV18 and TRBJ1-1; no reliable D call. V was shortened by 2 bases and J by 1 base, with 8 bases between the two germline ends. From germline, CDR1 is KGHSH and CDR2 LQKENI. CDR3 length: 14 residues. CDR3 region: CASSPVYTNTEAFF. DNA of the CDR3: TGTGCCAGCTCACCAGTCTATACGAACACTGAAGCTTTCTTT.

A single count supports this clone. This rearrangement joins TRBV7-2 to TRBJ1-1; 9 nucleotides align to TRBD1. V lost 1 base, J lost 4 bases, and 1 base stayed unmatched. CDR1 SGHTA and CDR2 FQGNSA come from the germline V gene. CDR3 length equals 14 residues. For the CDR3, the DNA is TGTGCCAGCAGCTTAGGGACAGGGGCCACTGAAGCTTTCTTT. It translates to CASSLGTGATEAFF.

This clone was detected a few times. The chain employs TRBV7-2 and TRBJ1-2, with D unresolved. Germline V lookup: CDR1 SGHTA, CDR2 FQGNSA. Trimming took off 6 bases at V and 2 bases at J, with 7 bases between the two ends. This CDR3 spans 12 amino acids. Written as DNA, the CDR3 is TGTGCCAGCAGTAAAGCGAACTATGGCTACACCTTC. Its translation is CASSKANYGYTF.

J is TRBJ2-2 and V is TRBV5-1, with TRBD1 matching 7 bases. The V and J ends lost 0 bases and 1 base, in that order; junction bases with no gene match: 12. The length of the CDR3 is 19 residues. Germline-derived CDR1 and CDR2 are SGHRS and YFSETQ. CDR3 in DNA: TGCGCCAGCAGCTTGGGCCGGCGACAGGGTATCGGGAACACCGGGGAGCTGTTTTTT. Protein sequence: CASSLGRRQGIGNTGELFF.

The chain is built from TRBV12-5 and TRBJ2-2; tentatively, D is TRBD2 (6 bases). This CDR3 is 16 amino acids long. Germline CDR1 LGHNT, CDR2 FRNRAP. Trimming shortened V by 2 bases and J by 7 bases, and 17 bases separated the two germline ends. The CDR3 protein is CASGLRVAASGGELFF. DNA of the CDR3: TGTGCTAGTGGTTTGAGGGTAGCGGCTAGTGGCGGGGAGCTGTTTTTT.

V gene TRBV6-1 combines with J gene TRBJ2-2; 8 nucleotides line up with TRBD2. The CDR3 is made up of 16 amino acids. V lost 4 bases and J lost 0; bases outside the gene matches: 4. Germline CDR1 reads MNHNS; CDR2 reads SASEGT. The DNA for the CDR3 is TGTGCCAGCAGTGGTGCGGGGGGTACGAACACCGGGGAGCTGTTTTTT. This translates into CASSGAGGTNTGELFF.

The chain has TRBV10-2 and TRBJ2-7, with D possibly TRBD1 on 5 matching bases. V was shortened by 2 bases and J by 2 bases, with 10 bases between the two germline ends. Germline CDR1 and CDR2: WSHSY and SAAADI. This CDR3 has 14 amino acids. CDR3 DNA: TGCGCCAGCAGTGAGCAGGGCAGGACCTACGAGCAGTACTTC. Protein product: CASSEQGRTYEQYF.

This chain uses TRBV5-6 with TRBJ1-1; TRBD1 is a possible D gene (6 bases). Germline assignment: CDR1 SGHDT and CDR2 YYEEEE. The CDR3 has 14 residues. The V end lost 4 bases, the J end lost 3 bases, and 13 bases lay between the germline ends. The CDR3: CASSRRGQHTEAFF. DNA of the CDR3: TGTGCCAGCAGCCGCCGAGGACAGCACACTGAAGCTTTCTTT.

The table lists this clone with a count of one. The J gene is TRBJ1-1, the V gene TRBV5-3; 7 nucleotides line up with TRBD1. TRBV5-3 is an ORF for which the function is uncertain. The length of the CDR3 is 12 residues. Trimming took 4 bases from V and 5 from J; bases not matched to a gene: 2. The DNA of the CDR3 is TGTGCCAGAAGCCCACAGGGGACTGAAGCTTTCTTT. Amino acid sequence: CARSPQGTEAFF.

This chain joins TRBV30 and TRBJ1-2, with TRBD1 matching 10 bases. V lost 7 bases and J lost 9; bases outside the gene matches: 14. The germline gives CDR1 GTSNPN, CDR2 SVGIG (reference sequence). The CDR3 is 14 residues long. This CDR3 is CASVKDRGVKRYTF. For the CDR3, the DNA is TGTGCCTCCGTAAAGGACAGGGGGGTGAAGCGCTACACCTTC.

The V gene is TRBV5-4, the J gene TRBJ1-3; 7 bases align to TRBD1. Germline V CDR1 and CDR2: SGHNT, YYREEE (reference sequence). The CDR3 length is 17 residues. Trimming removed 0 bases from V and 3 bases from J; junction bases left unmatched: 9. The CDR3 coding sequence is TGTGCCAGCAGCTTGGCCGGCAGGGGGTCGGGTGGAAACACCATATATTTT. Translated: CASSLAGRGSGGNTIYF.

The rearrangement joins TRBV28 to TRBJ2-1; 7 bases align to TRBD2. V lost 5 bases, J lost 7 bases, and 5 bases stayed unmatched. The CDR3 contains 13 residues. Germline CDR1 reads MDHEN; CDR2 reads SYDVKM. The CDR3 sequence is CASSRLAWNEQFF. CDR3 coding DNA: TGTGCCAGCAGTCGACTAGCTTGGAATGAGCAGTTCTTC. Full variable domain (remainder filled in from reference TRBV28 and TRBJ2-1): DVKVTQSSRYLVKRTGEKVFLECVQDMDHENMFWYRQDPGLGLRLIYFSYDVKMKEKGDIPEGYSVSREKKERFSLILESASTNQTSMYLCASSRLAWNEQFFGPGTRLTVL.

The chain links TRBV5-1 to TRBJ1-2; D is possibly TRBD1 (6 bases). Germline V CDR1 and CDR2: SGHRS, YFSETQ. Trimming took off 0 bases at V and 4 bases at J, with 10 bases between the two ends. CDR3 length: 14 amino acids. In DNA, the CDR3 is TGCGCCAGCAGCTTGGGGGGGCACGTCTATGGCTACACCTTC. Its protein product is CASSLGGHVYGYTF.

The CDR3 coding sequence is TGTGCCAGCAGGGGACAGGGCGTAGGCAATCAGCCCCAGCATTTT. Translating gives CASRGQGVGNQPQHF. The chain couples TRBV2 to TRBJ1-5, with TRBD1 matching over 9 bases. V lost 6 bases, J lost 2 bases, and 5 bases stayed unmatched. The CDR3 length is 15 residues. Germline CDR1 and CDR2: SNHLY and FYNNEI.

The V and J genes are TRBV7-6 and TRBJ2-3, with 12 nucleotides matching TRBD2. The CDR3 covers 17 residues. V dropped 5 bases and J dropped 0; count of bases not matched to a gene: 6. Germline V gives CDR1 SGHVS, CDR2 FNYEAQ. CDR3 protein: CASSTRTSGVSTDTQYF. The CDR3 DNA reads TGTGCCAGCAGCACCCGGACTAGCGGGGTGAGCACAGATACGCAGTATTTT.

The rearrangement links TRBV19 to TRBJ2-1; 10 positions match TRBD2. Germline assignment: CDR1 LNHDA and CDR2 SQIVND (reference sequence). J was trimmed by 9 bases and V by 0 bases; bases with no gene match: 5. The CDR3 sequence is 15 residues long. The CDR3: CASSIETSGVGEQFF. As DNA, the CDR3 is TGTGCCAGTAGTATAGAAACTAGCGGGGTTGGTGAGCAGTTCTTC.

The chain links TRBV29-1 to TRBJ2-1; no clear D. V gave up 8 bases and J gave up 7 bases, with 12 bases separating them. Germline-derived CDR1 and CDR2 are SQVTM and ANQGSEA. This CDR3 spans 11 amino acids. The CDR3 spells CSSLTLNEQFF. As DNA, the CDR3 is TGCAGCTCACTAACCCTAAATGAGCAGTTCTTC.

The chain joins TRBV2 to TRBJ2-1; weak D call: TRBD2 (5 bases). CDR1 SNHLY and CDR2 FYNNEI come from the germline V gene. This CDR3 contains 14 residues. Trimming removed 7 bases from V and 2 bases from J, with 12 bases in between. The CDR3 region is CASTGDSAYNEQFF. The CDR3 nucleotides read TGTGCCAGCACCGGGGATTCCGCCTACAATGAGCAGTTCTTC.

The rearrangement uses TRBV6-6 and TRBJ2-1; TRBD1 aligns across 9 bases. The V and J ends lost 7 bases and 6 bases, in that order; junction bases with no gene match: 7. CDR1 and CDR2 from the germline V gene are MNHNY and SVGAGI (reference sequence). This CDR3 contains 14 residues. DNA of the CDR3: TGTGCCAGCACGACCGGGACAGGGCGCAATGAGCAGTTCTTC. Amino acids: CASTTGTGRNEQFF.